The 8 T cell receptor beta chains in this list originate from one sample, sequenced in a study of CD8 T cells in ankylosing spondylitis. TCRdb used MiXCR to reprocess the 5' RACE reads, holding one entry per CDR3 protein. The sample includes a few hundred thousand distinct CDR3 sequences, around a tenth of them seen just once. Specimen: blood, either unsorted or a sorted T cell fraction (not recorded which). The receptors shown here come from a male donor with ankylosing spondylitis or in good health (not recorded which).

Ten or more counts support this clonotype. This chain links TRBV6-4 with TRBJ2-3; 10 bases map to TRBD2. Per the germline V gene, CDR1 is MRHNA and CDR2 is SNTAGT. The CDR3 covers 16 residues. V lost 0 bases to trimming and J lost 2 bases; unmatched junction nucleotides: 2. In DNA, the CDR3 is TGTGCCAGCAGTGACTCCCTAGCGGGGGACACAGATACGCAGTATTTT. Translation gives CASSDSLAGDTDTQYF.

This clonotype was seen more than once but under ten times. V is TRBV5-1 and J is TRBJ1-2; D gene unclear. This CDR3 spans 14 amino acids. Germline CDR1 is SGHRS and CDR2 is YFSETQ. The V and J ends lost 0 bases and 6 bases respectively, with 12 bases between them. CDR3 sequence: CASSLAPGLDGYTF. The CDR3, as DNA: TGCGCCAGCAGCTTGGCCCCGGGCTTGGATGGCTACACCTTC.

This clonotype was found many times. CDR3: CASSLLWRGSAEAFF. CDR3 DNA sequence: TGTGCCAGCAGCTTGTTATGGAGGGGGAGTGCTGAAGCTTTCTTT. The chain uses TRBV11-2 and TRBJ1-1; TRBD1 is a possible D gene (6 bases). From germline, CDR1 is SGHAT and CDR2 FQNNGV. The V gene lost 3 bases and the J gene lost 6 bases, with 17 bases spanning the gap. This CDR3 is 15 amino acids long.

The chain joins TRBV5-1 to TRBJ2-2, with D unresolved. Germline CDR1 and CDR2: SGHRS and YFSETQ. V was trimmed by 4 bases and J by 0 bases, leaving 13 bases between them. The CDR3 extends over 16 amino acids. CDR3 protein: CASSQRGFTNTGELFF. Here the CDR3 DNA reads TGCGCCAGCAGCCAACGTGGGTTCACGAACACCGGGGAGCTGTTTTTT.

This clonotype came up a few times. The chain has TRBV12-3 or TRBV12-4 and TRBJ2-7; D not certain. The V end was cut by 2 bases, the J end by 6 bases, with 14 bases between. This CDR3 is built from 14 residues. The CDR3 protein is CASSLFGRKGEQYF. The CDR3 DNA reads as TGTGCCAGCAGTTTATTTGGGCGAAAAGGCGAGCAGTACTTC.

The sample holds many counts of this clonotype. The rearrangement uses TRBV27 and TRBJ1-2, with 7 nucleotides matching TRBD1. V shed 5 bases and J 4 bases; nucleotides not matched to a gene: 10. This CDR3 is 15 amino acids long. Germline loops: CDR1 MNHEY, CDR2 SMNVEV (reference sequence). As DNA, the CDR3 is TGTGCCAGCAGTCCGCGACAGGGAGGGATCTATGGCTACACCTTC. Translation gives CASSPRQGGIYGYTF.

Comment on this clonotype: A much larger clone sits a single nucleotide away, making a read error possible. CDR3 sequence (DNA): TGCAGTGCTAGAGACCCTAGGGTGGACACTGAAGCTTTCTTT. Translation: CSARDPRVDTEAFF. J is TRBJ1-1 and V is TRBV20-1; the D is unclear. Trimming removed 0 bases from V and 3 bases from J, with 11 bases in between. The CDR3 runs to 14 residues. Germline lookup yields CDR1 DFQATT and CDR2 SNEGSKA (reference sequence).

Many counts were recorded for this clonotype. The chain employs TRBV5-1 and TRBJ2-7; 7 nucleotides agree with TRBD1. The CDR3 covers 15 residues. The V segment lost 4 bases and the J segment 3 bases; nucleotides outside the gene matches: 10. Per the germline V gene, CDR1 is SGHRS and CDR2 is YFSETQ. The CDR3 here is CASSRDLGQIYEQYF. As DNA, the CDR3 is TGCGCCAGCAGCCGGGACCTGGGACAGATCTACGAGCAGTACTTC.